The T cell receptor beta chain described here comes from a study of monozygotic twins with inflammatory bowel disease. Study-wide findings and caveats: TCRbeta diversity (inverse Simpson) was lower in IBD patients than in healthy co-twins. It was not supported that a single strong signal or clonotype was associated with IBD.

This CDR3 has 12 residues. Germline V lookup: CDR1 SGHNT, CDR2 YENEEA. As for this clonotype: Its antigen is currently unknown.

The authors used about 3,200 ng of total RNA per TCR library. Via template switching, UMIs carrying a 6-nucleotide sample barcode were introduced. TCRdb re-called the 5' RACE reads and catalogs CDR3 proteins one per entry, DNA excluded. The sample has more than 300,000 distinct CDR3 sequences. Sequenced: blood. V and J are TRBV11-3 and TRBJ1-1. The sequence came from a human donor with ulcerative colitis or Crohn's disease, or a healthy co-twin of an affected twin (not recorded which). CDR3 protein: CASSQGTGEAFF. The variable domain in full, with the rest retrieved from reference TRBV11-3 and TRBJ1-1, is EAGVVQSPRYKIIEKKQPVAFWCNPISGHNTLYWYLQNLGQGPELLIRYENEEAVDDSQLPKDRFSAERLKGVDSTLKIQPAELGDSAVYLCASSQGTGEAFFGQGTRLTVV.